The source of this T cell receptor beta chain is a study of blood T cell repertoires in COVID-19. For the study at large: The samples span acute and convalescent COVID-19 from the United States, Italy and Spain. PBMCs, B-cell-depleted T cells, or T cells were the source of the cDNA or gDNA that made up the material.

CDR1 is SGDLS, CDR2 YYNGEE, per germline. The CDR3 is made up of 14 amino acids. V lost 3 bases, J lost 6 bases, and 13 bases lay in between. In the source study's methods: For nucleated cells, counts were estimated from reference gene primer amplification. Produced via immunoSEQ multiplex PCR; TCRdb's table is partial and in-frame only. The D gene and trimming were derived from the DNA, and the V and J assignments and clone size from that table. The repertoire holds about 250,000 clones, with around nine tenths as singletons. This clonotype was sampled from a woman aged 55-70 years who had recovered from COVID-19. The material sequenced was peripheral blood. V is TRBV9 and J is TRBJ1-5; D may be TRBD1 (6 bases). CDR3 amino acids: CASSGGQSGQPQHF. The CDR3 nucleotides are TGTGCCAGCAGCGGAGGACAGTCAGGTCAGCCCCAGCATTTT.